The T cell receptor (beta chain) described here comes from a study of blood T cells in healthy people across ages. Study-wide results and limits: There were more naive CD4+ cells and higher diversity in long-lived donors than in aged donors.

Of note for this clonotype: Its antigen is still unknown.

From germline, CDR1 is SGHVS and CDR2 FQNEAQ. Trimming removed 8 bases from V and 4 bases from J; junction bases left unmatched: 8. The CDR3 totals 15 residues. Combining a sample-barcoded 5' primer with a J-beta primer mix, a second PCR ran for 7 to 11 cycles. TCRdb re-derived calls from the 5' RACE reads in MiXCR, one entry per CDR3 protein. The profile shows approximately 770,000 distinct CDR3 sequences, roughly 50% of them singletons. This receptor was obtained from a young man in good health. The sequenced sample was blood. The chain carries TRBV7-8 and TRBJ2-3, with 11 positions matching TRBD2. CDR3 sequence (DNA): TGTGCCAGCCGGATAGGGACTAGCGGCGCAGATACGCAGTATTTT. This encodes CASRIGTSGADTQYF.